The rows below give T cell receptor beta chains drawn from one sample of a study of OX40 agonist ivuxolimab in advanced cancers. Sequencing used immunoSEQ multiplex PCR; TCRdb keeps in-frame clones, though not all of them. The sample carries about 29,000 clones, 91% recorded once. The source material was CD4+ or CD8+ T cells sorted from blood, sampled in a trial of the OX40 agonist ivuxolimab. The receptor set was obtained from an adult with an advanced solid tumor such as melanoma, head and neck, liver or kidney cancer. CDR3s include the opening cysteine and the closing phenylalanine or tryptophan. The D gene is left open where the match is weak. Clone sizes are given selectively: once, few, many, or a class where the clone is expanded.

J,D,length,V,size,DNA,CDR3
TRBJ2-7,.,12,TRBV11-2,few,TGTGCCAGCAGCTTAGATCTATACGAGCAGTACTTC,CASSLDLYEQYF
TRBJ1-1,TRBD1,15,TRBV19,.,TGTGCCAGTAGTATCTCCCCAGGGGGGAACACTGAAGCTTTCTTT,CASSISPGGNTEAFF
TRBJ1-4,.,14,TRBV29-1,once,TGCAGCGCAGGCCCACAGTTGGGGGACGAAAAACTGTTTTTT,CSAGPQLGDEKLFF
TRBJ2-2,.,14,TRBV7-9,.,TGTGCCAGCAGCCCTAGGACAGCTGGCGGGGAGCTGTTTTTT,CASSPRTAGGELFF
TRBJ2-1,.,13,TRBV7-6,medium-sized,TGTGCCAGCAGCCCGACCGAGTCCGGAATTCAGTTCTTC,CASSPTESGIQFF
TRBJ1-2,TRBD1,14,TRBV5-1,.,TGCGCCAGCAGCTTGGTGGGACAGGGGGATGGCTACACCTTC,CASSLVGQGDGYTF
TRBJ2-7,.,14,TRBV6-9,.,TGTGCCAGCAGTTACAGGGCCCTCATCCACGAGCAGTACTTC,CASSYRALIHEQYF
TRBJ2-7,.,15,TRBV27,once,TGTGCCAGCAGCCCTGTCACAGGGTCTACCTACGAGCAGTACTTC,CASSPVTGSTYEQYF
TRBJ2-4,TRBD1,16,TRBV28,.,TGTGCCAGCAGTTTAGGGGACGGGACAGGAGAAAACATTCAGTACTTC,CASSLGDGTGENIQYF
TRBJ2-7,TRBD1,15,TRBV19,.,TGTGCCAGTAGTGGCCTAGGACAGGGGGGGCTCGAGCAGTACTTC,CASSGLGQGGLEQYF
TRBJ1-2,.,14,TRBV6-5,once,TGTGCCAGCAGTTTTTTGGGGGCTTCGAATGGCTACACCTTC,CASSFLGASNGYTF
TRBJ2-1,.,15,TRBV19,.,TGTGCCAGTAGGCCGGAGGGGTGGGGGTACAATGAGCAGTTCTTC,CASRPEGWGYNEQFF
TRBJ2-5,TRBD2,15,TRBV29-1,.,TGCAGCGTTGCTTTGCTAGCGGGAGCTCAAGAGACCCAGTACTTC,CSVALLAGAQETQYF
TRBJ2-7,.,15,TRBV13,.,TGTGCCAGCAGCTTAGGTCCGGGTTCCTCCTACGAGCAGTACTTC,CASSLGPGSSYEQYF
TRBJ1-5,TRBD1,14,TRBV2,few,TGTGCCAGCAGGGACGGACAGGGACGGCAGCCCCAGCATTTT,CASRDGQGRQPQHF
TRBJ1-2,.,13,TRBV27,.,TGTGCCAGCAGTTTAACTGAGTACTATGGCTACACCTTC,CASSLTEYYGYTF
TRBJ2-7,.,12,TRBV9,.,TGTGCCAGCAGCGTAACCGGGTCCGAGCAGTACTTC,CASSVTGSEQYF
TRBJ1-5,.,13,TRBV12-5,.,TGTGCTTCTAGTCTGGACGGCAATCAGCCCCAGCATTTT,CASSLDGNQPQHF
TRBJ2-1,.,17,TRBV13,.,TGTGCCAGCAGCTTCCGCCTAGCGAGTGGGGCGGGCGGTGAGCAGTTCTTC,CASSFRLASGAGGEQFF
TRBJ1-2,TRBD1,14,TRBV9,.,TGTGCCAGCAGCTCAGCGGGACAGCCCTATGGCTACACCTTC,CASSSAGQPYGYTF
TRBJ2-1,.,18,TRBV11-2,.,TGTGCCAGCAGCTTAGATGGGGTGAGGGGGACCCTGTACAATGAGCAGTTCTTC,CASSLDGVRGTLYNEQFF
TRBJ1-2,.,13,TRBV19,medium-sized,TGTGCCAGTAGTATCGGGGCCAACTATGGCTACACCTTC,CASSIGANYGYTF
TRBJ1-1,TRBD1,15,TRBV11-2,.,TGTGCCAGCAGCACCGGGACAGACTTTCGCACTGAAGCTTTCTTT,CASSTGTDFRTEAFF
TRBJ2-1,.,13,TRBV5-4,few,TGTGCCAGCAGCTTGGCCCGGGGGAATGAGCAGTTCTTC,CASSLARGNEQFF
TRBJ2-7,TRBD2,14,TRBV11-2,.,TGTGCCAGCAGCTTGGCGGGGGAGGGCGACGAGCAGTACTTC,CASSLAGEGDEQYF
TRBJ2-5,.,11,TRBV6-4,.,TGTGCCAGCGGTAGCAGGATCCCGGAATACTTC,CASGSRIPEYF
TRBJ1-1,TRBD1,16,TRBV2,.,TGTGCCAGCAGTGAAGCCCCCGGGACAGGGTACACTGAAGCTTTCTTT,CASSEAPGTGYTEAFF
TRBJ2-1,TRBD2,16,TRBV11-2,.,TGTGCCAGCAGCTTAGTTCTAGCGGGAATATACAATGAGCAGTTCTTC,CASSLVLAGIYNEQFF
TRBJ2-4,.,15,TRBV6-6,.,TGTGCCAGCAGCCGGATTCCCGGGGCCAAAAACATTCAGTACTTC,CASSRIPGAKNIQYF
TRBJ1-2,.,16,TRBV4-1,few,TGCGCCAGCAGCCAAGATAGTGTAGAACAGGTCAATGGCTACACCTTC,CASSQDSVEQVNGYTF
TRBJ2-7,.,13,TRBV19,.,TGTGCCACTCAAGCGGGCCTCTCCTACGAGCAGTACTTC,CATQAGLSYEQYF
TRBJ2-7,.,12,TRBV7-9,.,TGTGCCAGCAGCATAGACCCAGGAGAGCAGTACTTC,CASSIDPGEQYF
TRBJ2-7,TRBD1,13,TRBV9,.,TGTGCCGGCAGCGTTGGGACAGCCTACGAGCAGTACTTC,CAGSVGTAYEQYF
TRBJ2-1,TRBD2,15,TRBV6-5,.,TGTGCCAGCAGTTACTCGCCGGGGGGGGCCCATGAGCAGTTCTTC,CASSYSPGGAHEQFF
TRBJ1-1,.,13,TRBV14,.,TGTGCCAGCAGCCAATTGGAGGCCACTGAAGCTTTCTTT,CASSQLEATEAFF
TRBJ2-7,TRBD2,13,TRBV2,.,TGTGCCAGCAGCGCGGGGGGGCCGAGCGAGCAGTACTTC,CASSAGGPSEQYF
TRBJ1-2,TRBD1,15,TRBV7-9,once,TGTGCCAGCAGCCTAGGGACAGGGACAAACTATGGCTACACCTTC,CASSLGTGTNYGYTF
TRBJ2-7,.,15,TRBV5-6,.,TGTGCCAGCAGCTGGCATTACAGTAACTCCTACGAGCAGTACTTC,CASSWHYSNSYEQYF
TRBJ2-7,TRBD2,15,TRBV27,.,TGTGCCAGCAGCCCCGGGACTAGCGGCCCTTACGAGCAGTACTTC,CASSPGTSGPYEQYF
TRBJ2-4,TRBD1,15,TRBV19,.,TGTGCCAGTAGTATATTCGGACAGGGGGAAGACATTCAGTACTTC,CASSIFGQGEDIQYF